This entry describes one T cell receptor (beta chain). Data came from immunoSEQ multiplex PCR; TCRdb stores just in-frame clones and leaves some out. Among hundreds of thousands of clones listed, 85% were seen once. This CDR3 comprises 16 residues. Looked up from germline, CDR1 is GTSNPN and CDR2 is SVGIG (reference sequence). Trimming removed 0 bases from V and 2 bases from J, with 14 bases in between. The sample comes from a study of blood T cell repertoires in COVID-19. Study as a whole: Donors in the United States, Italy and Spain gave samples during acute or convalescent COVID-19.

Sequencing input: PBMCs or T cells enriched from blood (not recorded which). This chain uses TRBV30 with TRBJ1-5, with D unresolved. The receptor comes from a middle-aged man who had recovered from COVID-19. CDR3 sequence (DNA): TGTGCCTGGAGTGTACTCGGGAGCCACGGCAATCAGCCCCAGCATTTT. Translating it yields CAWSVLGSHGNQPQHF.